One sample yielded the 24 T cell receptor beta chains listed below, sequenced in a study of cytomegalovirus exposure and HLA in healthy donors. The study ran its PCR with 60 Vbeta and 13 Jbeta primers. Here immunoSEQ multiplex PCR was the method, and the copy in TCRdb shows in-frame clones only, minus some. Of approximately 220,000 clones in the sample, about 79% were seen once. Source material: PBMCs. The receptor set was obtained from a man between 18 and 35 years old in good health and CMV-seronegative.

This clone was counted a few times. The rearrangement joins TRBV5-1 to TRBJ1-2; D perhaps matches TRBD1 (5 bases). This CDR3 spans 15 amino acids. Germline V gene lookup returns CDR1 SGHRS and CDR2 YFSETQ. Trimming stripped 6 bases from V and 0 bases from J, with 15 bases between. CDR3 in amino acids: CASTSSTAANYGYTF. Written as DNA, the CDR3 is TGCGCCAGCACCTCTTCGACAGCAGCTAACTATGGCTACACCTTC.

This clone was counted between two and nine times. The chain carries TRBV19 and TRBJ2-2; 8 nucleotides align to TRBD1. This CDR3 has 14 amino acids. V lost 7 bases and J lost 5; bases outside the gene matches: 6. CDR1 LNHDA and CDR2 SQIVND come from the germline V gene (reference sequence). CDR3 loop: CASNRQGATGELFF. CDR3 in DNA: TGTGCCAGTAATCGGCAGGGGGCTACCGGGGAGCTGTTTTTT.

The chain recombines TRBV10-3 with TRBJ2-3, with a weak D call TRBD1 (6 bases). The CDR3 extends over 14 amino acids. Trimming pared 5 bases from V and 0 bases from J, leaving 9 bases between. Per the germline V gene, CDR1 is ENHRY and CDR2 is SYGVKD. CDR3 bases: TGTGCCATCAGTAGGGGGTTAAGCACAGATACGCAGTATTTT. Translating it yields CAISRGLSTDTQYF.

This chain connects TRBV30 to TRBJ2-2; 10 nucleotides line up with TRBD1. CDR1 is GTSNPN and CDR2 is SVGIG in the germline V gene (reference sequence). CDR3 length equals 16 residues. The junction had 11 bases not matched to a gene; V was cut back by 4 bases and J by 6 bases. The CDR3 DNA follows: TGTGCCTGGAACGGAGGGGGACAGGGGATCGCCGGGGAGCTGTTTTTT. Amino acids: CAWNGGGQGIAGELFF.

V usage is TRBV11-3 and J usage is TRBJ2-2, with TRBD2 matching 11 bases. The CDR3 spans 14 residues. Germline V gives CDR1 SGHNT, CDR2 YENEEA. V was clipped by 6 bases and J by 5 bases; unmatched bases: 2. CDR3 region: CASRTSGSTGELFF. The CDR3 DNA reads TGTGCCAGCAGAACTAGCGGGAGTACCGGGGAGCTGTTTTTT.

The genes are TRBV6-1 and TRBJ2-7, with 8 nucleotides matching TRBD1. Trimming at V came to 5 bases and at J to 2 bases, leaving 8 bases not matched to a gene. The CDR3 consists of 15 residues. Germline V gene sequence: CDR1 MNHNS, CDR2 SASEGT. CDR3 sequence (DNA): TGTGCCAGCAGTAACCCGGGACAGGTCCCCTACGAGCAGTACTTC. It codes for CASSNPGQVPYEQYF.

The V call is TRBV5-4, the J call TRBJ2-7; 9 positions agree with TRBD1. Trimming removed 4 bases from V and 5 bases from J; junction bases left unmatched: 4. The CDR3 has 13 amino acids. Germline CDR1 is SGHNT and CDR2 is YYREEE (reference sequence). In DNA form, the CDR3 reads TGTGCCAGCAGCGACAGGGGGTTCGACGAGCAGTACTTC. As protein: CASSDRGFDEQYF.

V gene TRBV9 combines with J gene TRBJ2-7, with 13 bases aligning to TRBD2. V lost 4 bases to trimming and J lost 6 bases; unmatched junction nucleotides: 4. From germline, CDR1 is SGDLS and CDR2 YYNGEE. The CDR3 covers 14 residues. CDR3 in amino acids: CASSNTSGRAEQYF. The CDR3 DNA sequence: TGTGCCAGCAGCAATACTAGCGGGAGGGCCGAGCAGTACTTC.

A note on this clone: This sample includes further DNA sequences coding for the same CDR3. The gene calls are TRBV30 and TRBJ2-3, with D hard to call. Germline V gives CDR1 GTSNPN, CDR2 SVGIG (reference sequence). The CDR3 extends over 12 amino acids. V was clipped by 1 base and J by 3 bases, with 5 bases between them. The CDR3 reads CAWSGGTDTQYF. CDR3 nucleotides: TGTGCCTGGAGTGGAGGAACAGATACGCAGTATTTT.

CDR3 nucleotide sequence: TGTGCCAGCAGCTTAGCGTGGAGGGGCCCCTACGAGCAGTACTTC. Its protein product is CASSLAWRGPYEQYF. The genes are TRBV7-8 and TRBJ2-7, with D perhaps TRBD2 (6 bases). The ends were cut back, 0 bases at V and 2 bases at J, with 11 bases in the middle. Germline V CDR1 and CDR2: SGHVS, FQNEAQ. The CDR3 is 15 amino acids.

This clone was seen a single time. The chain carries TRBV6-6 and TRBJ2-5; no firm D call. The CDR3 covers 12 residues. The V gene's germline CDR1 is MNHNY and CDR2 SVGAGI (reference sequence). The V gene lost 7 bases and the J gene lost 4 bases, with 10 bases spanning the gap. DNA of the CDR3: TGTGCCAGCAATCCCTCCGGAGAGACCCAGTACTTC. Translating it yields CASNPSGETQYF.

This clone was seen a single time. The rearrangement links TRBV7-2 to TRBJ2-1, with a weak D call TRBD1 (5 bases). This CDR3 has 14 amino acids. The V end was cut by 3 bases, the J end by 1 base, with 7 bases between. Germline V CDR1 and CDR2: SGHTA, FQGNSA. The CDR3 region has the DNA TGTGCCAGCAGCTTGGGGCAATCCTACAATGAGCAGTTCTTC. Residues: CASSLGQSYNEQFF.

The V call is TRBV2, the J call TRBJ2-1; D call uncertain. The CDR3 has 16 residues. Per germline, CDR1 SNHLY and CDR2 FYNNEI. The germline V and J ends were trimmed by 8 bases and 11 bases, with 28 bases remaining between them. CDR3 residues: CASPILRGDGFVKQFF. DNA for the CDR3: TGTGCCAGCCCCATTCTGCGCGGTGATGGGTTCGTGAAGCAGTTCTTC.

The chain recombines TRBV9 with TRBJ2-2, with TRBD2 matching over 7 bases. V was pared by 1 base and J by 5 bases, with 8 bases of the junction left unmatched. The CDR3 covers 16 residues. CDR1 and CDR2 from the germline V gene are SGDLS and YYNGEE. CDR3 region: CASSVSGTTDTGELFF. DNA of the CDR3: TGTGCCAGCAGCGTAAGTGGGACTACGGATACCGGGGAGCTGTTTTTT.

The gene calls are TRBV6-5 and TRBJ2-1; TRBD1 might be the D (6 bases). Germline CDR1 MNHEY, CDR2 SVGAGI. The CDR3 has 15 residues. Trimming stripped 6 bases from V and 6 bases from J, with 18 bases between. The CDR3 region has the DNA TGTGCCAGCAGCAAACAGGGAATAAGAGTCAATGAGCAGTTCTTC. Encoded protein: CASSKQGIRVNEQFF.

The CDR3 nucleotides are TGTGCCAGCAGAGTCCTAGCGGGGATTGAGACCCAGTACTTC. This encodes CASRVLAGIETQYF. The chain has TRBV27 and TRBJ2-5; 9 nucleotides match TRBD2. The CDR3 loop spans 14 amino acids. The V gene end was trimmed by 6 bases and the J gene end by 5 bases; junction bases not matched to a gene: 7. CDR1 is MNHEY and CDR2 is SMNVEV in the germline V gene (reference sequence).

This clone has more than one count but fewer than ten. The chain employs TRBV6-5 and TRBJ2-4; 8 nucleotides match TRBD1. The CDR3 sequence is 15 residues long. J gave up 0 bases and V 6 bases, and 4 bases lay outside the gene matches. The V gene's germline CDR1 is MNHEY and CDR2 SVGAGI. The CDR3 here is CASRADRVAKNIQYF. CDR3 bases: TGTGCCAGCAGGGCGGACAGGGTAGCCAAAAACATTCAGTACTTC.

The rearrangement joins TRBV19 to TRBJ2-3, with D perhaps matching TRBD1 (6 bases). Trimming shortened V by 7 bases and J by 6 bases, and 20 bases separated the two germline ends. Germline V gene lookup returns CDR1 LNHDA and CDR2 SQIVND (reference sequence). The CDR3 contains 15 residues. CDR3 nucleotide sequence: TGTGCCAGTACCGACGGACAGTCCGGGTTGGATACGCAGTATTTT. Translation: CASTDGQSGLDTQYF.

The chain joins TRBV5-4 to TRBJ2-3; TRBD2 is a possible D gene (5 bases). Germline V CDR1 and CDR2: SGHNT, YYREEE (reference sequence). This CDR3 is 14 amino acids long. Trimming removed 2 bases from V and 0 bases from J, with 7 bases in between. The CDR3 nucleotides are TGTGCCAGCAGCTTAGGCGGGAGCACAGATACGCAGTATTTT. Amino acids: CASSLGGSTDTQYF. The whole variable domain, remainder taken from reference TRBV5-4 and TRBJ2-3, is ETGVTQSPTHLIKTRGQQVTLRCSSQSGHNTVSWYQQALGQGPQFIFQYYREEENGRGNFPPRFSGLQFPNYSSELNVNALELDDSALYLCASSLGGSTDTQYFGPGTRLTVL.

This rearrangement joins TRBV7-9 to TRBJ2-7; 7 nucleotides align to TRBD1. V gave up 5 bases and J gave up 3 bases; unmatched junction bases: 7. Germline lookup yields CDR1 SEHNR and CDR2 FQNEAQ (reference sequence). The CDR3 covers 14 residues. The chain's CDR3 is CASSISGQDYEQYF. The CDR3 nucleotides read TGTGCCAGCAGCATATCAGGACAGGACTACGAGCAGTACTTC.

V usage is TRBV7-2 and J usage is TRBJ2-7; 7 bases align to TRBD1. The germline gives CDR1 SGHTA, CDR2 FQGNSA. With V trimmed by 5 bases and J by 2 bases, 6 bases remained unmatched. The length of the CDR3 is 14 residues. CDR3 protein: CASSPRQGAYEQYF. As DNA, the CDR3 is TGTGCCAGCAGCCCTCGACAGGGAGCCTACGAGCAGTACTTC. Based on the CDR3 plus reference TRBV7-2 and TRBJ2-7, the full variable domain is GAGVSQSPSNKVTEKGKDVELRCDPISGHTALYWYRQSLGQGLEFLIYFQGNSAPDKSGLPSDRFSAERTGGSVSTLTIQRTQQEDSAVYLCASSPRQGAYEQYFGPGTRLTVT.

This chain links TRBV28 with TRBJ1-3, with D possibly TRBD1 on 5 matching bases. CDR3 length: 20 amino acids. The germline CDR1 and CDR2 sequences are MDHEN and SYDVKM. Trimming stripped 0 bases from V and 0 bases from J, with 21 bases between. The CDR3 spells CASSLWYSFGTTGSGNTIYF. CDR3 in DNA: TGTGCCAGCAGTTTATGGTACTCGTTCGGTACAACAGGCTCTGGAAACACCATATATTTT.

The rearrangement uses TRBV29-1 and TRBJ2-1; 8 positions match TRBD1. Germline CDR1 reads SQVTM; CDR2 reads ANQGSEA. The CDR3 is made up of 13 amino acids. J was trimmed by 9 bases and V by 4 bases; bases with no gene match: 8. The CDR3 here is CSVGADRGGEQFF. CDR3 bases: TGCAGCGTTGGTGCCGACAGGGGTGGTGAGCAGTTCTTC.

In this sample, this clone turned up once. This rearrangement joins TRBV5-5 to TRBJ2-7; D is ambiguous. This CDR3 is built from 14 residues. From germline, CDR1 is SGHKS and CDR2 YYEKEE (reference sequence). V was shortened by 0 bases and J by 2 bases, with 9 bases between the two germline ends. Here the CDR3 DNA reads TGTGCCAGCAGCTTGGCGGAGTGGGCCTACGAGCAGTACTTC. This translates into CASSLAEWAYEQYF.